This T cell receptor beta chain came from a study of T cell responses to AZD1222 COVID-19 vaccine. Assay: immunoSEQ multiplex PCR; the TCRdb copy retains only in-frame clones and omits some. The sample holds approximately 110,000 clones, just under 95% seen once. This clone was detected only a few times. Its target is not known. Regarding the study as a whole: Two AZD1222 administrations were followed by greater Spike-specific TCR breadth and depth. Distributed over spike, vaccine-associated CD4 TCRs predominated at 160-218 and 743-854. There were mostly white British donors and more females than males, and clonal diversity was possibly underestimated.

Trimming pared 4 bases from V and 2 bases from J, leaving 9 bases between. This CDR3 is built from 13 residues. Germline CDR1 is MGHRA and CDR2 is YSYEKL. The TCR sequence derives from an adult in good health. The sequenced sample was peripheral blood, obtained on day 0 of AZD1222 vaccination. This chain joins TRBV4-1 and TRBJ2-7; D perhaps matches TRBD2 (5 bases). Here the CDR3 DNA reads TGCGCCAGCAGCCTTTCGGGAACCTACGAGCAGTACTTC. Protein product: CASSLSGTYEQYF.